The clone carrying this T cell receptor beta chain was counted only a few times. The CDR3 loop spans 13 amino acids. The germline V gene encodes CDR1 MNHEY and CDR2 SVGAGI. The V end was cut by 4 bases, the J end by 8 bases, with 12 bases between. The sample originates from a study of identical twins. A universal primer site arose from template switching, and cDNA bore unique molecular identifiers. One entry per CDR3 protein results from TCRdb running MiXCR on the 5' RACE reads. Here the sample spans 550,000 to 700,000 distinct CDR3 sequences, over 8.5% being singletons. These same records also appear under a second study, on yellow fever vaccine responses in identical twins. That paper states: Reportedly, twins' vaccine T cell responses looked partly convergent and partly personalized.

Sequencing used PBMCs. This receptor was obtained from a woman under 30 in good health. The chain is built from TRBV6-5 and TRBJ2-4, with D possibly being TRBD1 (6 bases). The CDR3 loop reads CASSSQGRDIQYF. The CDR3 DNA reads as TGTGCCAGCAGTTCCCAGGGGCGGGACATTCAGTACTTC.